This T cell receptor beta chain came from a study of T cells in Graves' hyperthyroidism and ophthalmopathy (dated by TCRdb to about 2019). For the wider study: Peripheral blood was sampled at the time of initial diagnosis, prior to any treatment. To identify TCR V-J signatures that set the groups apart, the researchers used a discovery cohort of 100 patients, made up of 43 with Graves' ophthalmopathy and 55 to 65 with stable Graves' hyperthyroidism. An independent validation cohort of 18 to 20 hyperthyroidism patients and 17 patients who later progressed to ophthalmopathy tested prospective prediction of ophthalmopathy. For training and testing, the 95 to 100 patients in the discovery cohort were randomly divided in a 7:3 ratio. In roughly six Graves' hyperthyroidism patients, the study also compared T-cell repertoires from thyroid tissue with T-cell repertoires from blood. Following sampling, methimazole starting at 30 mg daily was given to hyperthyroidism patients, and high-dose intravenous methylprednisolone was given to ophthalmopathy patients. The paper reports TCR Vbeta CDR3 sequencing of approximately 130 peripheral blood samples: under 45 ophthalmopathy, under 80 hyperthyroidism and around 17 progressor patients.

This clonotype occurred many times. Its antigen has not been determined. No quality values exist for individual bases; no much larger clone is one base distant. Amplification of TCR beta CDR3 regions was carried out from RNA transcripts. For the first round of RT-PCR on the TCR CDR3, the HTBI primer set was used together with the Qiagen OneStep RT-PCR kit. Libraries were constructed in a second round of multiplex PCR, after which size selection and purification were performed. Paired-end sequencing of the libraries was performed with 100 bp reads on an Illumina HiSeq2000. From the authors' description of their analysis: SOAPnuke was used to process the raw data, throwing out any read that contained adapters or uncalled bases, had a mean Phred below 15, or lacked an exact constant-primer or identifier match. COPE v1.2.5 was used to merge high-quality paired reads, and clonotypes were defined as unique nucleotide sequences. Clonotypes were aligned to IMGT TRBV, TRBD and TRBJ reference segments using MiTCR v1.1. Analysis was restricted to V-J combinations with a frequency above 0.0001, which covered about 99% of repertoires. A TCS score was defined as the ratio between F50 (clonal expansion) and ExV (chaos), using BLOSUM62-based TCRdist between CDR3 peptides within each V-J. Welch's t-statistics and random forest reduced approximately 520 V-J features to roughly 13, which were used in a naive Bayes classifier (R e1071). TCRdb took the public reads, trimmed them with fastp at Q25, ran MiXCR for clone calling and kept in-frame beta chains. Every CDR3 protein is listed once, alongside the most common genes and DNA of its rows. TCRdb's processing, not the study's, gives the V and J calls here. The sample has hundreds of thousands of distinct CDR3 sequences on record, 15% to 18% of them singletons. The top ten hold approximately 14% of the sample.

Graves' hyperthyroidism was defined as stable when no progression to ophthalmopathy occurred over 18 months of follow-up. The hyperthyroidism patients were between 18 and 65 years old and newly diagnosed, with a disease duration of less than 2 months. Any patient with an uncontrolled infection, another autoimmune disease, pregnancy or lactation was excluded. Diagnoses relied on clinical symptoms, serum thyroxine and TRAb, thyroid ultrasound and orbital computed tomography. Ficoll-Paque density gradient centrifugation was used to isolate PBMCs from around 9.1 ml of fresh peripheral blood. Total RNA was extracted with Trizol reagent, and quality was checked on an Agilent 2100 Bioanalyzer. Including cysteine and phenylalanine, the CDR3 has 14 amino acids. Only the CDR3 region is kept as DNA, spanning 42 bases read in frame from base 1. V and J lose 5 bases and 4 bases, and a span of 13 bases separates them. CDR1 and CDR2, per the germline V gene, are SGHTA and FQGNSA.

The study at large found these results: A 13 V-J signature model separated ophthalmopathy from stable hyperthyroidism, with 87.88% sensitivity and roughly 81% specificity in cross-validation and 80%/75% in testing. No statistical method was used to fix the sample size in advance, and group allocation was not hidden from the investigators. In validation, progression to ophthalmopathy was predicted by the model with roughly 69% sensitivity and nearly 75% specificity, a median of roughly 6.4 months before onset. Blood samples also contained most of the expanded thyroid clonotypes (frequency above 0.001), which suggests that blood repertoires may reflect thyroid immune responses.

The rearrangement joined TRBV7-2 to TRBJ2-3; the D segment is perhaps TRBD1 or TRBD2, each sharing 6 matched bases. The source of this sequence is a young woman with Graves' hyperthyroidism. The material sequenced was blood. The DNA is as follows: TGTGCCAGCAGCACATACAGGGAGGCAGATACGCAGTATTTT. Translated, it reads CASSTYREADTQYF. The full variable domain, with segments outside the CDR3 supplied by the reference TRBV7-2 and TRBJ2-3 proteins, appears as GAGVSQSPSNKVTEKGKDVELRCDPISGHTALYWYRQSLGQGLEFLIYFQGNSAPDKSGLPSDRFSAERTGGSVSTLTIQRTQQEDSAVYLCASSTYREADTQYFGPGTRLTVL.